These T cell receptor beta chains were read from a single sample in a study of OX40 agonist ivuxolimab in advanced cancers. Assay used: immunoSEQ multiplex PCR; TCRdb lists only in-frame clones, some missing. The sample includes over 65,000 clones, 84% of them seen just once. The sample consisted of CD4+ or CD8+ T cells sorted from blood, taken in a trial of the OX40 agonist ivuxolimab. Receptors were obtained from an adult with an advanced solid tumor such as melanoma, head and neck, liver or kidney cancer. Each CDR3 is given with its conserved first and last residue. Fields, in order: V gene, D gene, J gene, clone size, CDR3 protein, CDR3 DNA. The D gene is left open where the match is weak. Expanded clones are given a class, and other clones once, few, many or no size at all.

V gene: TRBV7-8; D gene: -; J gene: TRBJ2-5; clone size: -; CDR3 protein: CASSQGWARETQYF; CDR3 DNA: TGTGCCAGCAGCCAAGGGTGGGCCCGAGAGACCCAGTACTTC
V gene: TRBV28; D gene: -; J gene: TRBJ1-1; clone size: -; CDR3 protein: CASSSPSRGGGTEAFF; CDR3 DNA: TGTGCCAGCAGCTCTCCGAGTCGGGGAGGGGGCACTGAAGCTTTCTTT
V gene: TRBV5-1; D gene: -; J gene: TRBJ1-1; clone size: -; CDR3 protein: CASSLAPGRLNTEAFF; CDR3 DNA: TGCGCCAGCAGCTTGGCCCCCGGTAGATTGAACACTGAAGCTTTCTTT
V gene: TRBV19; D gene: -; J gene: TRBJ1-5; clone size: -; CDR3 protein: CASSKPGRINQPQHF; CDR3 DNA: TGTGCCAGTAGTAAACCGGGACGGATCAATCAGCCCCAGCATTTT
V gene: TRBV30; D gene: TRBD1; J gene: TRBJ1-6; clone size: -; CDR3 protein: CAGSRDSVSPLHF; CDR3 DNA: TGTGCTGGATCAAGGGACAGCGTTTCACCCCTCCACTTT
V gene: TRBV7-9; D gene: -; J gene: TRBJ2-7; clone size: few; CDR3 protein: CASSLGSGGTGSAYEQYF; CDR3 DNA: TGTGCCAGCAGCTTAGGTTCGGGGGGGACAGGGTCCGCCTACGAGCAGTACTTC
V gene: TRBV7-8; D gene: TRBD1; J gene: TRBJ1-1; clone size: -; CDR3 protein: CASRKRQGSTEAFF; CDR3 DNA: TGTGCCAGCAGAAAGCGACAGGGAAGCACTGAAGCTTTCTTT
V gene: TRBV28; D gene: -; J gene: TRBJ2-1; clone size: -; CDR3 protein: CASSSYPAAEQFF; CDR3 DNA: TGTGCCAGCAGTTCTTATCCGGCGGCTGAGCAGTTCTTC
V gene: TRBV5-1; D gene: TRBD1; J gene: TRBJ1-5; clone size: -; CDR3 protein: CASSSGTGGNQPQHF; CDR3 DNA: TGCGCCAGCAGTTCCGGGACAGGGGGCAATCAGCCCCAGCATTTT
V gene: TRBV19; D gene: -; J gene: TRBJ1-4; clone size: -; CDR3 protein: CASSIGSSGEKLFF; CDR3 DNA: TGTGCCAGTAGTATCGGCAGTTCGGGTGAAAAACTGTTTTTT
V gene: TRBV28; D gene: -; J gene: TRBJ2-1; clone size: -; CDR3 protein: CASSPTAYNEQFF; CDR3 DNA: TGTGCCAGCAGCCCGACAGCCTACAATGAGCAGTTCTTC
V gene: TRBV28; D gene: TRBD1; J gene: TRBJ1-2; clone size: -; CDR3 protein: CASTVLLPGQGAQNGYTF; CDR3 DNA: TGTGCCAGCACCGTCCTACTTCCGGGACAGGGGGCGCAGAATGGCTACACCTTC
V gene: TRBV6-6; D gene: -; J gene: TRBJ2-1; clone size: -; CDR3 protein: CASSYSPDNEQFF; CDR3 DNA: TGTGCCAGCAGTTACTCCCCAGACAATGAGCAGTTCTTC
V gene: TRBV30; D gene: -; J gene: TRBJ2-3; clone size: -; CDR3 protein: CSETLRTDTQYF; CDR3 DNA: TGTTCAGAGACTTTGCGAACAGATACGCAGTATTTT
V gene: TRBV6-5; D gene: -; J gene: TRBJ1-6; clone size: -; CDR3 protein: CASRGPNSPLHF; CDR3 DNA: TGTGCCAGCAGAGGACCTAATTCACCCCTCCACTTT
V gene: TRBV28; D gene: -; J gene: TRBJ1-2; clone size: once; CDR3 protein: CASSLGRRIYGYTF; CDR3 DNA: TGTGCCAGCAGCCTGGGACGTAGGATCTATGGCTACACCTTC
V gene: TRBV4-3; D gene: -; J gene: TRBJ1-4; clone size: -; CDR3 protein: CASSQGVTLLNEKLFF; CDR3 DNA: TGCGCCAGCAGCCAAGGGGTAACACTTTTAAATGAAAAACTGTTTTTT
V gene: TRBV30; D gene: TRBD1; J gene: TRBJ1-1; clone size: -; CDR3 protein: CAWSGDRGDTEAFF; CDR3 DNA: TGTGCCTGGAGTGGGGACAGGGGAGACACTGAAGCTTTCTTT
V gene: TRBV7-9; D gene: TRBD1; J gene: TRBJ1-1; clone size: -; CDR3 protein: CASSLGTVNTEAFF; CDR3 DNA: TGTGCCAGCAGCCTCGGGACAGTGAACACTGAAGCTTTCTTT
V gene: TRBV19; D gene: -; J gene: TRBJ2-7; clone size: -; CDR3 protein: CASSLEYYYEQYF; CDR3 DNA: TGTGCCAGTAGTCTAGAATACTACTACGAGCAGTACTTC
V gene: TRBV28; D gene: TRBD1; J gene: TRBJ1-6; clone size: -; CDR3 protein: CAIQGGRSYNSPLHF; CDR3 DNA: TGTGCCATTCAGGGGGGACGCTCCTATAATTCACCCCTCCACTTT
V gene: TRBV11-1; D gene: TRBD1; J gene: TRBJ2-1; clone size: -; CDR3 protein: CASSLFQGGMGSYNEQFF; CDR3 DNA: TGTGCCAGCAGCTTATTTCAAGGGGGCATGGGCTCCTACAATGAGCAGTTCTTC
V gene: TRBV5-6; D gene: -; J gene: TRBJ1-2; clone size: -; CDR3 protein: CASSFVDRNYGYTF; CDR3 DNA: TGTGCCAGCAGCTTTGTCGACAGAAACTATGGCTACACCTTC
V gene: TRBV18; D gene: TRBD1; J gene: TRBJ1-1; clone size: -; CDR3 protein: CATTGQGAWTEAFF; CDR3 DNA: TGTGCCACTACAGGACAGGGGGCTTGGACTGAAGCTTTCTTT
V gene: TRBV27; D gene: -; J gene: TRBJ2-7; clone size: once; CDR3 protein: CASSLEGWFGGEQYF; CDR3 DNA: TGTGCCAGCAGTTTAGAGGGTTGGTTTGGGGGCGAGCAGTACTTC
V gene: TRBV11-2; D gene: TRBD2; J gene: TRBJ2-3; clone size: -; CDR3 protein: CASSLGVASGSQDTQYF; CDR3 DNA: TGTGCCAGCAGCTTAGGAGTGGCTAGCGGGAGTCAAGATACGCAGTATTTT